This is a list of T cell receptor beta chains from one sample in a study of blood T cell repertoires in COVID-19. The repertoire was sequenced with immunoSEQ multiplex PCR; TCRdb's copy has only in-frame clones and lacks some. The table has about 170,000 clones, 70% to 90% seen once. Sequencing input: peripheral blood. The receptors were sampled from a man over 45 who had recovered from COVID-19. CDR3s include the opening cysteine and the closing phenylalanine or tryptophan. The D gene is left open where the match is weak. Clone size is stated in some rows and not others, as once, few, many or a class when expanded.

>TRBD2|once|TRBV4-3|TRBJ2-1
CASSQDSGGLNEQFF
TGCGCCAGCAGCCAAGATAGCGGGGGCCTGAATGAGCAGTTCTTC
>TRBD1|NA|TRBV19|TRBJ2-5
CASSPDRGRITETQYF
TGTGCCAGTAGTCCGGACAGGGGGCGCATAACGGAGACCCAGTACTTC
>NA|few|TRBV6-5|TRBJ2-7
CASSYSLAEAEQYF
TGTGCCAGCAGTTACTCATTAGCGGAGGCCGAGCAGTACTTC
>NA|NA|TRBV9|TRBJ1-6
CASSVGSRLANSPLHF
TGTGCCAGCAGCGTAGGTTCTAGACTGGCGAATTCACCCCTCCACTTT
>NA|NA|TRBV7-9|TRBJ2-7
CASSLKDRAYEQYF
TGTGCCAGCAGCTTAAAGGACAGAGCCTACGAGCAGTACTTC
>NA|once|TRBV7-6|TRBJ1-2
CASSWDGGLAGNYGYTF
TGTGCCAGCAGCTGGGATGGGGGCTTAGCGGGGAACTATGGCTACACCTTC
>TRBD2|NA|TRBV9|TRBJ2-2
CASSVYDGGANTGELFF
TGTGCCAGCAGCGTGTATGATGGGGGGGCGAACACCGGGGAGCTGTTTTTT
>NA|NA|TRBV28|TRBJ2-7
CASSFSVAGYEQYF
TGTGCCAGCAGTTTCTCTGTAGCCGGATACGAGCAGTACTTC
>TRBD2|NA|TRBV6-2/TRBV6-3|TRBJ2-7
CASSHGTSGGIYEQYF
TGTGCCAGCAGTCACGGGACTAGCGGGGGGATATACGAGCAGTACTTC
>NA|NA|TRBV27|TRBJ2-3
CASSFIGGRYTDTQYF
TGTGCCAGCAGTTTTATCGGGGGGCGGTACACAGATACGCAGTATTTT
>TRBD2|NA|TRBV7-6|TRBJ2-7
CASSLNPPSGSSGPKYEQYF
TGTGCCAGCAGCTTAAATCCGCCTAGCGGGAGTAGTGGCCCGAAATACGAGCAGTACTTC
>TRBD2|once|TRBV27|TRBJ2-7
CASSPRTSGYEQYF
TGTGCCAGCAGTCCTAGGACTAGCGGCTACGAGCAGTACTTC
>TRBD1|once|TRBV6-5|TRBJ1-5
CASSYGQGARPQHF
TGTGCCAGCAGTTACGGGCAGGGGGCAAGACCCCAGCATTTT
>NA|few|TRBV7-9|TRBJ2-7
CASSFEQGPNEQYF
TGTGCCAGCAGCTTTGAACAGGGCCCCAACGAGCAGTACTTC
>NA|NA|TRBV19|TRBJ2-7
CASSQTGDEQYF
TGTGCCAGTAGCCAAACGGGGGACGAGCAGTACTTC
>TRBD1|NA|TRBV25-1|TRBJ1-2
CASSAPGQGLRGYTF
TGTGCCAGCAGTGCCCCGGGACAGGGTCTGCGTGGCTACACCTTC
>NA|NA|TRBV30|TRBJ1-2
CAWSVQGSYGYTF
TGTGCCTGGAGTGTGCAGGGGAGCTATGGCTACACCTTC
>NA|once|TRBV5-1|TRBJ2-1
CASSLKGRGAGSSSYNEQFF
TGCGCCAGCAGCTTGAAAGGGCGGGGTGCAGGTAGCAGCTCCTACAATGAGCAGTTCTTC
>NA|few|TRBV7-8|TRBJ1-4
CASSPNPNIRNEKLFF
TGTGCCAGCAGCCCGAACCCCAACATACGTAATGAAAAACTGTTTTTT
>NA|NA|TRBV30|TRBJ1-1
CAWSPDGVNTEAFF
TGTGCCTGGAGTCCAGACGGAGTGAACACTGAAGCTTTCTTT
>NA|NA|TRBV6-1|TRBJ2-1
CASSEVRESGQFF
TGTGCCAGCAGTGAAGTAAGAGAGTCTGGGCAGTTCTTC
>NA|NA|TRBV11-2|TRBJ1-1
CASSLQGYTEAFF
TGTGCCAGCAGCTTACAGGGATACACGGAAGCTTTCTTT
>TRBD1|NA|TRBV5-5|TRBJ1-2
CASSLNRGSNYGYTF
TGTGCCAGCAGCCTTAACAGGGGATCTAACTATGGCTACACCTTC
>TRBD1|NA|TRBV11-3|TRBJ2-6
CASSTGQGPSGANVLTF
TGTGCCAGCAGCACGGGACAGGGTCCCTCTGGGGCCAACGTCCTGACTTTC
>NA|NA|TRBV21-1|TRBJ2-7
CASSLGGQGIYYEQYF
TGTGCCAGCAGCTTAGGGGGACAGGGGATTTATTACGAGCAGTACTTC
>TRBD2|NA|TRBV30|TRBJ2-2
CALPLGGGTGELFF
TGTGCCTTACCCTTGGGGGGGGGAACCGGGGAGCTGTTTTTT
>TRBD1|NA|TRBV29-1|TRBJ2-7
CSVRGQGHEQYF
TGCAGCGTCCGGGGACAGGGCCACGAGCAGTACTTC
>NA|few|TRBV7-9|TRBJ2-5
CASSLAGGQETQYF
TGTGCCAGCAGCTTAGCAGGGGGCCAAGAGACCCAGTACTTC
>TRBD1|NA|TRBV6-6|TRBJ2-1
CASTRDRVSDEQFF
TGTGCCAGCACCCGAGACAGGGTTTCTGATGAGCAGTTCTTC
>TRBD2|NA|TRBV7-8|TRBJ2-5
CASSSGGAGQETQYF
TGTGCCAGCAGCTCGGGAGGGGCAGGCCAAGAGACCCAGTACTTC
>NA|NA|TRBV30|TRBJ2-5
CAWSARGGETQYF
TGTGCCTGGAGTGCGCGGGGTGGGGAGACCCAGTACTTC
>NA|NA|TRBV19|TRBJ2-3
CASSQANADTQYF
TGTGCCAGTAGTCAAGCGAATGCAGATACGCAGTATTTT
>NA|NA|TRBV6-6|TRBJ1-4
CASSLVDSSQCFF
TGTGCCAGCAGTTTGGTGGACTCGAGTCAGTGCTTTTTT
>NA|NA|TRBV9|TRBJ2-5
CASSVRAGRGETQYF
TGTGCCAGCAGCGTAAGGGCGGGTCGGGGAGAGACCCAGTACTTC
>TRBD2|NA|TRBV14|TRBJ2-1
CASSPRGGSYNEQFF
TGTGCCAGCAGCCCACGCGGGGGGTCCTACAATGAGCAGTTCTTC
>TRBD1|few|TRBV9|TRBJ2-1
CASSASGGVYNEQFF
TGTGCCAGCAGCGCATCAGGGGGTGTCTACAATGAGCAGTTCTTC
>TRBD2|NA|TRBV7-7|TRBJ2-1
CASSSTRGGANEQFF
TGTGCCAGCAGCTCAACGCGCGGGGGGGCCAATGAGCAGTTCTTC
>NA|NA|TRBV15|TRBJ2-7
CATSPQDSLSYEQYF
TGTGCCACCAGCCCGCAAGACAGCCTCTCCTACGAGCAGTACTTC
>TRBD1|NA|TRBV25-1|TRBJ2-1
CASIGDRNSYNEQFF
TGTGCCAGCATTGGGGACAGGAACTCCTACAATGAGCAGTTCTTC
>TRBD1|NA|TRBV7-9|TRBJ2-2
CASSSLAGGTGELFF
TGTGCCAGCAGCTCCCTAGCAGGGGGCACCGGGGAGCTGTTTTTT
>TRBD1|once|TRBV6-5|TRBJ1-1
CASSLDTGVTAEAFF
TGTGCCAGCAGTCTTGATACAGGGGTAACCGCTGAAGCTTTCTTT
>NA|NA|TRBV9|TRBJ1-2
CASSAQSGNRYGYTF
TGTGCCAGCAGCGCACAGTCCGGGAACCGCTATGGCTACACCTTC
>NA|NA|TRBV6-5|TRBJ1-1
CATLGAANTEAFF
TGTGCCACCCTAGGGGCGGCCAACACTGAAGCTTTCTTT
>NA|NA|TRBV2|TRBJ2-4
CASSEEGRTLTKNIQYF
TGTGCCAGCAGTGAAGAGGGGAGGACTTTAACCAAAAACATTCAGTACTTC
>NA|once|TRBV5-5|TRBJ2-7
CASSMGLLDAYEQYF
TGTGCCAGCAGCATGGGACTTTTGGATGCCTACGAGCAGTACTTC
>NA|once|TRBV9|TRBJ1-2
CASRQDSSYGYTF
TGTGCCAGCCGACAGGATAGTAGCTATGGCTACACCTTC
>TRBD1|NA|TRBV6-5|TRBJ1-2
CASSYSTGGWDYGYTF
TGTGCCAGCAGTTACTCTACAGGGGGGTGGGACTATGGCTACACCTTC
>NA|NA|TRBV11-2|TRBJ1-4
CASSPRRGNEKLFF
TGTGCCAGCAGCCCTCGACGGGGGAATGAAAAACTGTTTTTT
>TRBD2|NA|TRBV11-2|TRBJ2-5
CASSFGGSGGQETQYF
TGTGCCAGCAGCTTTGGCGGGAGCGGGGGGCAAGAGACCCAGTACTTC
>NA|NA|TRBV10-3|TRBJ2-5
CAISGEAGTDQYF
TGTGCCATCAGTGGGGAGGCAGGGACGGACCAGTACTTC
>NA|NA|TRBV6-2/TRBV6-3|TRBJ2-3
CASSGGTGAQDTQYF
TGTGCCAGCAGTGGGGGGACGGGAGCGCAAGATACGCAGTATTTT
>NA|NA|TRBV19|TRBJ1-1
CASSRDTGNTEAFF
TGTGCCAGTAGCCGGGACACTGGGAACACTGAAGCTTTCTTT
>TRBD1|NA|TRBV11-1|TRBJ2-3
CASSLRQGITDTQYF
TGTGCCAGCAGCTTAAGACAGGGGATCACAGATACGCAGTATTTT